These T cell receptor beta chains were read from a single sample in a study of CD8+CD57+ T cells in acquired aplastic anemia. TCRdb fed the reads into MiXCR, producing one record per CDR3 protein. The sample lists around 150,000 distinct CDR3 sequences, around two fifths occurring once. The sequencing input was sorted CD4+, CD8+, or CD8+CD57+ T cells (not recorded which) from PBMCs. These receptors were taken from a human donor in good health, serving as a control. CDR3s include the opening cysteine and the closing phenylalanine or tryptophan.

TRBJ2-7 TRBV30 CAWVPRRGSYEQYF
TRBJ2-3 TRBV7-8 CASSFFWTSGKDTQYF
TRBJ1-1 TRBV10-2 CASSRQLNTEAFF
TRBJ1-1 TRBV4-2 CAGSQDDGGGRCNTEAFF
TRBJ1-4 TRBV2 CASSVQGGKLFF
TRBJ1-6 TRBV7-9 CASSSSTEGAPLHF
TRBJ2-3 TRBV20-1 CSARLAGVGRGTQYF
TRBJ2-1 TRBV6-1 CASSIGLVALNEQFF
TRBJ2-5 TRBV28 CASSLKRETQYF
TRBJ2-7 TRBV5-6 CASNNAGVYEQYF
TRBJ2-5 TRBV2 CASSELGAQTQYF
TRBJ2-1 TRBV10-1 CASIRPIRGYNERFF
TRBJ1-5 TRBV10-3 CAIRGTDYSNQPQHF
TRBJ1-5 TRBV20-1 CSATAHDPLTQHF
TRBJ1-1 TRBV2 CASTEGGGTEAFF
TRBJ2-7 TRBV18 CASSAGTEYEQYF
TRBJ2-3 TRBV11-2 CASSLISTGSTDTQYF